The 7 T cell receptor beta chains below come from one sample, sequenced in a study of monozygotic twins with inflammatory bowel disease. TCRdb reworked the 5' RACE reads into one entry per CDR3 protein, no DNA. The table for this sample gives approximately 340,000 distinct CDR3 sequences. The material sequenced was blood. The receptors come from a human donor with ulcerative colitis or Crohn's disease, or a healthy co-twin of an affected twin (not recorded which).

The rearrangement joins TRBV28 to TRBJ2-3; as DNA is missing, the TRBD1 call by TCRdb cannot be tested. CDR1 and CDR2 from the germline V gene are MDHEN and SYDVKM. The CDR3 loop spans 16 amino acids. The CDR3 spells CASSLSFGQDPDTQYF.

The gene calls are TRBV3-1 and TRBJ1-1; the D call of TRBD1 rests on TCRdb alone, since no DNA is present to check it. CDR3 length: 11 residues. CDR1 and CDR2 from the germline V gene are LGHDT and YNNKEL (reference sequence). The CDR3 loop reads CASSHGGVAFF.

The chain is built from TRBV6-2 or TRBV6-3 and TRBJ2-2. Germline assignment: CDR1 MNHEY and CDR2 SVGEGT. This CDR3 has 12 amino acids. The CDR3 here is CASSVSTGELFF.

The gene calls are TRBV4-2 and TRBJ1-2. Germline loops: CDR1 LGHNA, CDR2 YNFKEQ. The CDR3 has 18 amino acids. The CDR3 sequence is CASSQDFMREGYIYGYTF.

This chain links TRBV18 with TRBJ2-1. Germline loops: CDR1 KGHSH, CDR2 LQKENI. This CDR3 region has 15 residues. The CDR3 sequence is CASSPGSSSYNEQFF.

V gene TRBV29-1 combines with J gene TRBJ2-2. The germline gives CDR1 SQVTM, CDR2 ANQGSEA. The CDR3 runs to 14 residues. CDR3: CSVGQDFNTGELFF.

The V call is TRBV20-1, the J call TRBJ2-1; TCRdb lists TRBD2, though no DNA is available to test this call. CDR1 and CDR2 (germline): DFQATT, SNEGSKA (reference sequence). This CDR3 has 16 residues. This CDR3 reads CSARGSTSGRVDEQFF.